Following are 9 T cell receptor beta chains from one sample sequenced in a study of T-cell reconstitution after alpha-beta-depleted transplantation in children. During its preparation, the TCRbeta library received unique molecular identifiers. TCRdb ran MiXCR on the PCR reads and lists one entry per CDR3 protein. The sample yields around 960,000 distinct CDR3 sequences, 25% to 30% seen once. The sample in question was PBMCs, mostly from graft donor cells, obtained 360 days after TCRalphabeta/CD19-depleted stem cell transplant. The receptor set was obtained from a boy in the first two years of life who had a stem cell transplant for SCID, so the T cells may come from the graft donor.

This clonotype was observed a few times. This chain links TRBV20-1 with TRBJ1-4; 7 bases match TRBD1. Germline trimming cut 2 bases from V and 7 bases from J; bases unmatched to any gene: 4. Germline CDR1 and CDR2: DFQATT and SNEGSKA (reference sequence). The CDR3 runs 13 residues. The chain's CDR3 is CSARRGPGEKLFF. CDR3 DNA sequence: TGCAGTGCTAGAAGGGGGCCGGGTGAAAAACTGTTTTTT.

This chain links TRBV28 with TRBJ1-4; a possible D gene is TRBD1 (5 bases). V lost 6 bases to trimming and J lost 8 bases, with 19 bases between them. Germline assignment: CDR1 MDHEN and CDR2 SYDVKM. The CDR3 is 15 amino acids. CDR3 region: CASSPWDQSGEKLFF. For the CDR3, the DNA is TGTGCCAGCAGCCCTTGGGACCAGAGCGGCGAAAAACTGTTTTTT.

This clonotype was seen more than once but under ten times. The chain joins TRBV15 to TRBJ2-7; D might be TRBD1 (6 bases). Trimming cost V 0 bases and J 0 bases, with 9 bases left between them. CDR1 LNHNV and CDR2 YYDKDF come from the germline V gene (reference sequence). This CDR3 has 15 residues. The CDR3, as DNA: TGTGCCACCAGCAGAGATTCGGGACACTCCTACGAGCAGTACTTC. Residues: CATSRDSGHSYEQYF. The full variable domain, with the rest looked up from reference TRBV15 and TRBJ2-7, is DAMVIQNPRYQVTQFGKPVTLSCSQTLNHNVMYWYQQKSSQAPKLLFHYYDKDFNNEADTPDNFQSRRPNTSFCFLDIRSPGLGDTAMYLCATSRDSGHSYEQYFGPGTRLTVT.

The rearrangement joins TRBV12-3 or TRBV12-4 to TRBJ1-6; D unresolved. This CDR3 spans 12 amino acids. With 5 bases removed from V and 10 bases from J, the gap between germline ends came to 9 bases. The CDR3 spells CASSPMVSPLHF. For the CDR3, the DNA is TGTGCCAGCAGTCCTATGGTGTCACCCCTCCACTTT.

V usage is TRBV7-9 and J usage is TRBJ2-5, with a weak D call TRBD1 (6 bases). Per germline, CDR1 SEHNR and CDR2 FQNEAQ (reference sequence). V was pared by 0 bases and J by 4 bases, with 18 bases between. The CDR3 covers 17 residues. In DNA, the CDR3 is TGTGCCAGCAGCTTAGCCCCCCACAGGGAAGTAATAGAGACCCAGTACTTC. Its protein product is CASSLAPHREVIETQYF.

This sequence joins TRBV12-3 or TRBV12-4 and TRBJ2-1, with TRBD2 identical over 11 bases. CDR3 size: 19 residues. The J segment lost 0 bases and the V segment lost 2 bases, leaving 9 bases of the junction unmatched. The CDR3: CASSLNLAGGLSSYNEQFF. DNA of the CDR3: TGTGCCAGCAGTTTAAACCTAGCGGGGGGTCTGAGCTCCTACAATGAGCAGTTCTTC.

This clonotype came up a few times. The V gene is TRBV5-1, the J gene TRBJ2-7; 7 bases are shared with TRBD2. The CDR3 is 15 residues long. J lost 2 bases, V lost 0 bases, and 5 bases had no gene match. Per germline, CDR1 SGHRS and CDR2 YFSETQ. The CDR3 DNA follows: TGCGCCAGCAGCTTGGAACTAGCGCCAGCCTACGAGCAGTACTTC. It translates to CASSLELAPAYEQYF.

The V gene is TRBV20-1, the J gene TRBJ2-6, with a weak D call TRBD1 (6 bases). Trimming took 6 bases from V and 0 from J, leaving 12 bases between them. CDR1 and CDR2 from the germline V gene are DFQATT and SNEGSKA (reference sequence). There are 15 residues in the CDR3. The CDR3 here is CSAGSGASGANVLTF. The CDR3 coding sequence is TGCAGTGCGGGGTCAGGGGCCTCTGGGGCCAACGTCCTGACTTTC.

Only a few counts were recorded for this clonotype. J is TRBJ2-2 and V is TRBV3-1; 10 bases align to TRBD2. V gave up 1 base and J gave up 7 bases; unmatched junction bases: 3. Germline V gives CDR1 LGHDT, CDR2 YNNKEL (reference sequence). The length of the CDR3 is 15 residues. CDR3 in amino acids: CASSQGTSGIGELFF. The CDR3, as DNA: TGTGCCAGCAGCCAAGGGACTAGCGGTATCGGGGAGCTGTTTTTT. Full variable domain (remainder filled in from reference TRBV3-1 and TRBJ2-2): DTAVSQTPKYLVTQMGNDKSIKCEQNLGHDTMYWYKQDSKKFLKIMFSYNNKELIINETVPNRFSPKSPDKAHLNLHINSLELGDSAVYFCASSQGTSGIGELFFGEGSRLTVL.